These 8 T cell receptor beta chains were all obtained from the same sample, sequenced in a study of blood T cell repertoires in COVID-19. Some clones are missing from TCRdb's copy, which holds only in-frame ones; the method was immunoSEQ multiplex PCR. The sample lists tens of thousands of clones, roughly four fifths seen once, with approximately 8.8% in the top ten. Sequenced input: peripheral blood. The receptors here all came from a man between 60 and 75 years old with acute or convalescent COVID-19.

This chain joins TRBV15 and TRBJ1-3, with D uncertain. The CDR3 has 16 residues. Germline lookup yields CDR1 LNHNV and CDR2 YYDKDF (reference sequence). V lost 1 base to trimming and J lost 0 bases, with 10 bases between them. CDR3 DNA sequence: TGTGCCACCAGCAGAGTTGCAGGCAGCTCTGGAAACACCATATATTTT. Its protein is CATSRVAGSSGNTIYF.

The V gene is TRBV6-1, the J gene TRBJ1-2; TRBD1 matches 10 bases. The V gene end was trimmed by 3 bases and the J gene end by 6 bases; junction bases not matched to a gene: 7. The CDR3 is made up of 15 amino acids. Germline lookup yields CDR1 MNHNS and CDR2 SASEGT. The DNA of the CDR3 is TGTGCCAGCAGTGATCGGACAGGGGGTAGGGATGGCTACACCTTC. Amino acids: CASSDRTGGRDGYTF.

J is TRBJ2-2 and V is TRBV28; 8 nucleotides match TRBD2. CDR3 length equals 12 residues. V lost 10 bases, J lost 3 bases, and 1 base stayed unmatched. The germline gives CDR1 MDHEN, CDR2 SYDVKM. The CDR3 sequence is CATGGDTGELFF. As DNA, the CDR3 is TGTGCCACGGGGGGGGACACCGGGGAGCTGTTTTTT.

V usage is TRBV5-1 and J usage is TRBJ2-7; D is possibly TRBD2 (6 bases). This CDR3 is built from 14 residues. Between the trimmed V and J ends, which lost 0 bases and 7 bases, there was a span of 14 bases. Germline CDR1 and CDR2: SGHRS and YFSETQ. The CDR3 sequence: CASSLEFGGREQYF. The CDR3 DNA follows: TGCGCCAGCAGCTTGGAGTTCGGGGGACGGGAGCAGTACTTC.

In DNA form, the CDR3 reads TGCAGCGTTGACCCCCAGACAGGAGATACGCAGTATTTT. It translates to CSVDPQTGDTQYF. The chain joins TRBV29-1 to TRBJ2-3, with a possible D match to TRBD1 (6 bases). The CDR3 is 13 amino acids. V lost 3 bases and J lost 5, with 12 bases in between. Germline loops: CDR1 SQVTM, CDR2 ANQGSEA.

To note about this clone: The junction departs from germline at one end; a sequencing error may be responsible. The chain combines TRBV7-7 with TRBJ1-1; possible D gene TRBD1, 5 bases. The CDR3 totals 13 residues. Germline V gives CDR1 SSHAT, CDR2 FNYEAQ (reference sequence). This chain's CDR3 is CASSLQENTEAFF. DNA of the CDR3: TGTGCTAGCAGCTTACAGGAGAACACTGAAGCTTTCTTT.

J is TRBJ1-1 and V is TRBV6-6; weak D call: TRBD1 (5 bases). This CDR3 spans 14 amino acids. V was cut by 6 bases and J by 7 bases, with 18 bases left in between. Germline V gives CDR1 MNHNY, CDR2 SVGAGI (reference sequence). The CDR3 DNA reads as TGTGCCAGCAGAGACGGGGGTCTCCTAGATGAAGCTTTCTTT. As protein: CASRDGGLLDEAFF.

The rearrangement uses TRBV7-8 and TRBJ2-7; 7 nucleotides align to TRBD1. V shed 1 base and J 2 bases; nucleotides not matched to a gene: 5. Per the germline V gene, CDR1 is SGHVS and CDR2 is FQNEAQ. The CDR3 contains 15 residues. The CDR3, as DNA: TGTGCCAGCAGCTTAGATGGGACAGCCCCCTACGAGCAGTACTTC. It is translated as CASSLDGTAPYEQYF. The full variable domain, completed using reference TRBV7-8 and TRBJ2-7, is GAGVSQSPRYKVAKRGQDVALRCDPISGHVSLFWYQQALGQGPEFLTYFQNEAQLDKSGLPSDRFFAERPEGSVSTLKIQRTQQEDSAVYLCASSLDGTAPYEQYFGPGTRLTVT.